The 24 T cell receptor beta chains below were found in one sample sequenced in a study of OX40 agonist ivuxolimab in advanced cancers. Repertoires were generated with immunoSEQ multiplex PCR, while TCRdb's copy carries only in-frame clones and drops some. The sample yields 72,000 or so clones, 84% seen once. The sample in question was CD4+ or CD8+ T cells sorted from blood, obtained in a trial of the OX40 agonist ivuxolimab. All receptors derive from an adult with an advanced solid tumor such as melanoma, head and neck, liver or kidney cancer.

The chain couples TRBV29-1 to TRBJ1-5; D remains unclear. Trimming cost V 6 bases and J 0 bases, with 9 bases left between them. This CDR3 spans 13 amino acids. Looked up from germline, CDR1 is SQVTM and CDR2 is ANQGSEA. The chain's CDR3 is CSVGAGSNQPQHF. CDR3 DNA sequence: TGCAGCGTGGGCGCCGGTAGCAATCAGCCCCAGCATTTT.

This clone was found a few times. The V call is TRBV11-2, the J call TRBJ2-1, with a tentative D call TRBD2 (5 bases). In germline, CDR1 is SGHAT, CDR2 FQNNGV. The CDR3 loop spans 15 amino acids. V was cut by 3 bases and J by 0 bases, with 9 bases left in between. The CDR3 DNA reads TGTGCCAGCAGCTTGGAAGGGAGCTCCTACAATGAGCAGTTCTTC. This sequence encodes CASSLEGSSYNEQFF.

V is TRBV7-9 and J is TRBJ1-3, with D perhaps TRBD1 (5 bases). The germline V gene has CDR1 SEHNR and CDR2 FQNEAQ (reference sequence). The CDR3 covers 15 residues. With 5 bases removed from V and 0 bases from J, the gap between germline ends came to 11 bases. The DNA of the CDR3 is TGTGCCAGCAGCCCACAGGCCCTCTCTGGAAACACCATATATTTT. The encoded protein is CASSPQALSGNTIYF.

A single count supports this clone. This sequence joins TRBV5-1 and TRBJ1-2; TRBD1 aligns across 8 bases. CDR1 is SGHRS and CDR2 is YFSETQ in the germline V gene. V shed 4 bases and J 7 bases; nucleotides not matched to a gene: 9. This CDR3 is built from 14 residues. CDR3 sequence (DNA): TGCGCCAGCAGCCTGACAGGGGAAAGGGGTGGCTACACCTTC. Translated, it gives CASSLTGERGGYTF.

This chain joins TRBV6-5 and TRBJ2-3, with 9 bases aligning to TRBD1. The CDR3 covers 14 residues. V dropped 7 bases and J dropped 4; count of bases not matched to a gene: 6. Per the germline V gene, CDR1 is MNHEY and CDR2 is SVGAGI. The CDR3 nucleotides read TGTGCCAGCAATCCGGGACAGGGTCCAGATACGCAGTATTTT. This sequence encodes CASNPGQGPDTQYF.

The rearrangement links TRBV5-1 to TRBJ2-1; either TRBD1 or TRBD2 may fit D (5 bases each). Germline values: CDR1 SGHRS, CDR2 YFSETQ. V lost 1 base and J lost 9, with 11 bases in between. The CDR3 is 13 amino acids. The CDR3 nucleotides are TGCGCCAGCAGCTTGCAGAGGGGCAGTGAGCAGTTCTTC. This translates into CASSLQRGSEQFF.

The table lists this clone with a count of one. CDR3 sequence reads: CASSLPGQGFNEQFF. The CDR3 bases are TGTGCCAGCAGCTTACCGGGACAGGGGTTCAATGAGCAGTTCTTC. V and J are TRBV5-8 and TRBJ2-1, with 10 bases matching TRBD1. The J segment lost 6 bases and the V segment lost 2 bases, leaving 5 bases of the junction unmatched. This CDR3 comprises 15 residues. Germline assignment: CDR1 SGHTS and CDR2 YDEGEE.

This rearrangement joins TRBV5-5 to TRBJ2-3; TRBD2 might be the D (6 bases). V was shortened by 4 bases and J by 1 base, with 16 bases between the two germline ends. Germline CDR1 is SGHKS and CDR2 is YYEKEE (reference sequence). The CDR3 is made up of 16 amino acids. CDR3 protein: CASSLGGVLRTDTQYF. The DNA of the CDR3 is TGTGCCAGCAGCCTAGGCGGGGTTCTGCGCACAGATACGCAGTATTTT.

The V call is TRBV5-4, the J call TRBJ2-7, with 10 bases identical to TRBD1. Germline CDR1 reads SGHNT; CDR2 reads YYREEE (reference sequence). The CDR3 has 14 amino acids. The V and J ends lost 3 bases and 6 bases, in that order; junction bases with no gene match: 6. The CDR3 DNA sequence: TGTGCCAGCAGCTGGAGGGACAGGGGTCTCGAGCAGTACTTC. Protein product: CASSWRDRGLEQYF.

The CDR3 here is CASSANTGGQETQYF. CDR3 nucleotide sequence: TGTGCCAGCAGTGCCAACACAGGGGGCCAAGAGACCCAGTACTTC. The chain joins TRBV2 to TRBJ2-5; 8 positions match TRBD1. Trimming took 4 bases from V and 1 from J; bases not matched to a gene: 5. The germline V gene encodes CDR1 SNHLY and CDR2 FYNNEI. The CDR3 contains 15 residues.

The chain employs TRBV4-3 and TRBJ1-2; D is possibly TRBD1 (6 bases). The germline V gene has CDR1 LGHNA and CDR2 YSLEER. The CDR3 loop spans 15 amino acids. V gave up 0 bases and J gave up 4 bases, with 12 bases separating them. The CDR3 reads CASSQDYQGSYGYTF. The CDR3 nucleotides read TGCGCCAGCAGCCAAGATTATCAGGGGTCCTATGGCTACACCTTC.

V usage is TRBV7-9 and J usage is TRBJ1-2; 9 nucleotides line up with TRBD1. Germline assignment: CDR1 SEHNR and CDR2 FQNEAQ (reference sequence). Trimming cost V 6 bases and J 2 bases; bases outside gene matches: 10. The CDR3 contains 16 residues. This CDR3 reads CASRQDRGSLNYGYTF. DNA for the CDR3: TGTGCCAGCAGACAGGACAGGGGATCGTTGAACTATGGCTACACCTTC.

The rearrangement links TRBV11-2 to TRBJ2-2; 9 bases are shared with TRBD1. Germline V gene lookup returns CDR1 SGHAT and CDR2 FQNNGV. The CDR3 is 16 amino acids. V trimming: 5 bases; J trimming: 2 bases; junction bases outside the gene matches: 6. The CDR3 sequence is CASSQQGAINTGELFF. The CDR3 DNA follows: TGTGCCAGCAGCCAACAGGGGGCTATAAACACCGGGGAGCTGTTTTTT.

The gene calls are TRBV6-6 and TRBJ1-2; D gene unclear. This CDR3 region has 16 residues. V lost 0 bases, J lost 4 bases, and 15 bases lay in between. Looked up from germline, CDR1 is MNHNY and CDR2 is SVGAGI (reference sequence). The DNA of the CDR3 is TGTGCCAGCAGTTACTCGAGTGGACCACCGGGCTATGGCTACACCTTC. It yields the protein CASSYSSGPPGYGYTF.

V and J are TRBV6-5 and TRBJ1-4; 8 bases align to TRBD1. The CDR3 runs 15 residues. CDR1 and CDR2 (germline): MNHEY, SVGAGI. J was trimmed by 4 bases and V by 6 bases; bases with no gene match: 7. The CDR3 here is CASSLQGVINEKLFF. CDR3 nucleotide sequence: TGTGCCAGCAGCTTACAGGGGGTCATTAATGAAAAACTGTTTTTT.

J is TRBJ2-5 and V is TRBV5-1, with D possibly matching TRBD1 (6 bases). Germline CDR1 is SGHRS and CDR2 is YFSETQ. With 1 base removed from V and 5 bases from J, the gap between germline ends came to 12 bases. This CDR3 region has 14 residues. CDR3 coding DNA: TGCGCCAGCAGCTTGTTCCAGGGGCAGGAGACCCAGTACTTC. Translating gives CASSLFQGQETQYF.

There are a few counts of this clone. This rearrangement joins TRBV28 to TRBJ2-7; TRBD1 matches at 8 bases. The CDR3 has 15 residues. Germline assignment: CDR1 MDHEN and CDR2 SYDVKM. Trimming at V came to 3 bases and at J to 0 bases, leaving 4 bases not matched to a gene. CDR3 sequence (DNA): TGTGCCAGCAGTTTCGGAGGGACAGGCTCCTACGAGCAGTACTTC. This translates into CASSFGGTGSYEQYF.

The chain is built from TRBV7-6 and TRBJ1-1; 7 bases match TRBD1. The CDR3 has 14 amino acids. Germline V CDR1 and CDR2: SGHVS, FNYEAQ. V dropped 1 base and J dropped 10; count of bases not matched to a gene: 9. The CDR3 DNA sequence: TGTGCCAGCAGCTTAGGCGAACGGACAGGAGTAGCTTTCTTT. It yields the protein CASSLGERTGVAFF.

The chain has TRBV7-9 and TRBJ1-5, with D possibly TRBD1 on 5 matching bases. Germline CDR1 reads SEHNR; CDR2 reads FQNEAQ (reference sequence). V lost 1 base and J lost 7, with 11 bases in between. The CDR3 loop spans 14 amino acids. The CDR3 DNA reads TGTGCCAGCAGCTTAGAATGGGGGAACCAGCCCCAGCATTTT. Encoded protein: CASSLEWGNQPQHF.

The CDR3 sequence is CASRGELGGYTF. The DNA of the CDR3 is TGTGCCAGCAGAGGGGAACTCGGCGGCTACACCTTC. This rearrangement joins TRBV6-5 to TRBJ1-2, with D perhaps matching TRBD1 (5 bases). Looked up from germline, CDR1 is MNHEY and CDR2 is SVGAGI. CDR3 length equals 12 residues. V was cut by 6 bases and J by 8 bases, with 13 bases left in between.

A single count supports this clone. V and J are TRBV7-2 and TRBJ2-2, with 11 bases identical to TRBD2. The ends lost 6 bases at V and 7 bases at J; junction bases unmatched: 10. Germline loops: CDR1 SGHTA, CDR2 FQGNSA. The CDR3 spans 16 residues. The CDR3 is CASSRLAGGQGGELFF. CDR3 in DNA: TGTGCCAGCAGTCGGCTAGCGGGGGGCCAGGGCGGGGAGCTGTTTTTT.

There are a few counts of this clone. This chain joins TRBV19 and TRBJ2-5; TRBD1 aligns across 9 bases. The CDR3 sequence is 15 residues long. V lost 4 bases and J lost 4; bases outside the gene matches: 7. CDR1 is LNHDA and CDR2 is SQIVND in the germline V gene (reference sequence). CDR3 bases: TGTGCCAGTAGTACCGGGACAGGGCCTTTAGAGACCCAGTACTTC. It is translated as CASSTGTGPLETQYF. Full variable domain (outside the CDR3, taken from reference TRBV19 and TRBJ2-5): DGGITQSPKYLFRKEGQNVTLSCEQNLNHDAMYWYRQDPGQGLRLIYYSQIVNDFQKGDIAEGYSVSREKKESFPLTVTSAQKNPTAFYLCASSTGTGPLETQYFGPGTRLLVL.

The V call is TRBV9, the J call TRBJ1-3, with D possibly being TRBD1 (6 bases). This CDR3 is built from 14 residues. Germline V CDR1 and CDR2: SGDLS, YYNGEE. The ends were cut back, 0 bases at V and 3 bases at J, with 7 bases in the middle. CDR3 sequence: CASSVEGDGNTIYF. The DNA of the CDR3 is TGTGCCAGCAGCGTAGAGGGGGATGGAAACACCATATATTTT.

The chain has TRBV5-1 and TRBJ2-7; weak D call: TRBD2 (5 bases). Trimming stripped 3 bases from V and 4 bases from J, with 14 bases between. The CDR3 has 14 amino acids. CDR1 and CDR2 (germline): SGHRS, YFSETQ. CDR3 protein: CASSSGPGSYEQYF. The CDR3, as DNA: TGCGCCAGCAGCTCGGGCCCGGGGAGTTACGAGCAGTACTTC. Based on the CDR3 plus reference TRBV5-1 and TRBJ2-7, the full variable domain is KAGVTQTPRYLIKTRGQQVTLSCSPISGHRSVSWYQQTPGQGLQFLFEYFSETQRNKGNFPGRFSGRQFSNSRSEMNVSTLELGDSALYLCASSSGPGSYEQYFGPGTRLTVT.